The T cell receptor beta chain described here comes from a study of blood T cell repertoires in COVID-19. For the study at large: Donors in the United States, Italy and Spain gave samples during acute or convalescent COVID-19.

Original data processing: For nucleated cells, counts were estimated from reference gene primer amplification. Sequencing used immunoSEQ multiplex PCR; TCRdb keeps in-frame clones, though not all of them. That table furnishes V, J and clone size, whereas the DNA furnished D and trimming. The sample includes roughly 350,000 clones, around 84% of them seen just once. Germline CDR1 reads ENHRY; CDR2 reads SYGVKD. Trimming cost V 4 bases and J 4 bases, with 13 bases left between them. The CDR3 loop spans 14 amino acids. The receptor was derived from a woman aged 18-30 years with acute or convalescent COVID-19. The chain couples TRBV10-3 to TRBJ1-2; D might be TRBD1 (6 bases). The sample comprised peripheral blood. For the CDR3, the DNA is TGTGCCATCAGTGGACAACAGGGAACCTATGGCTACACCTTC. Translation: CAISGQQGTYGYTF.